This entry lists 12 T cell receptor beta chains sequenced from one sample in a study of blood T cell repertoires in COVID-19. The assay was immunoSEQ multiplex PCR, and TCRdb's table has in-frame clones only and misses some. Among 650,000 to 800,000 clones listed, over 80% were seen once. Material: peripheral blood. All receptors derive from a woman aged 18-29 years with acute or convalescent COVID-19.

This chain connects TRBV5-1 to TRBJ2-2, with TRBD2 as a possible D gene (5 bases). The V end lost 0 bases, the J end lost 6 bases, and 12 bases lay between the germline ends. Germline V gene data show CDR1 as SGHRS and CDR2 as YFSETQ. This CDR3 is 15 amino acids long. Here the CDR3 DNA reads TGCGCCAGCAGCTTGGATGGGCGGGTGGCCGGGGAGCTGTTTTTT. Its translation is CASSLDGRVAGELFF.

This clone was seen a few times. V and J are TRBV19 and TRBJ1-1; 7 bases align to TRBD1. This CDR3 has 16 residues. Germline trimming cut 4 bases from V and 0 bases from J; bases unmatched to any gene: 8. The germline CDR1 and CDR2 sequences are LNHDA and SQIVND (reference sequence). In DNA, the CDR3 is TGTGCCAGTAGTAAGGGGTCAGGGACAGTGAACACTGAAGCTTTCTTT. It specifies CASSKGSGTVNTEAFF.

The V gene is TRBV3-1 (or the pseudogene TRBV3-2), the J gene TRBJ2-7; 12 bases align to TRBD1. Germline loops: CDR1 LGHDT, CDR2 YNNKEL (reference sequence). This CDR3 region has 15 residues. J was trimmed by 2 bases and V by 5 bases; bases with no gene match: 4. The CDR3 loop is CASSWGDRGPYEQYF. The CDR3 DNA follows: TGTGCCAGCAGCTGGGGGGACAGGGGGCCCTACGAGCAGTACTTC.

V is TRBV18 and J is TRBJ1-5, with D possibly matching TRBD1 (5 bases). Trimming shortened V by 5 bases and J by 3 bases, and 14 bases separated the two germline ends. Germline CDR1 and CDR2: KGHSH and LQKENI. The CDR3 runs 15 residues. The CDR3 DNA follows: TGTGCCAGCTCAGCGCTACCCAGGGACAATCAGCCCCAGCATTTT. Encoded protein: CASSALPRDNQPQHF. The full variable domain, with the rest looked up from reference TRBV18 and TRBJ1-5, is NAGVMQNPRHLVRRRGQEARLRCSPMKGHSHVYWYRQLPEEGLKFMVYLQKENIIDESGMPKERFSAEFPKEGPSILRIQQVVRGDSAAYFCASSALPRDNQPQHFGDGTRLSIL.

The rearrangement joins TRBV30 to TRBJ2-3; 9 bases are a match to TRBD2. The CDR3 length is 13 residues. Trimming cost V 0 bases and J 5 bases; bases outside gene matches: 0. Germline assignment: CDR1 GTSNPN and CDR2 SVGIG (reference sequence). The CDR3 reads CAWSVLAGDTQYF. CDR3 nucleotides: TGTGCCTGGAGTGTACTAGCGGGAGATACGCAGTATTTT.

The chain employs TRBV18 and TRBJ1-1; perhaps TRBD1 as D (5 bases). Germline CDR1 reads KGHSH; CDR2 reads LQKENI. This CDR3 spans 14 amino acids. V lost 3 bases to trimming and J lost 7 bases, with 15 bases between them. The DNA of the CDR3 is TGTGCCAGCTCACCTCGACAGCAAACAAATGAAGCTTTCTTT. It codes for CASSPRQQTNEAFF.

The chain recombines TRBV10-1 with TRBJ1-1; TRBD1 is a possible D gene (6 bases). Germline lookup yields CDR1 WNHNN and CDR2 SYGVQD (reference sequence). The CDR3 consists of 18 residues. V lost 2 bases, J lost 1 base, and 20 bases lay in between. CDR3 sequence (DNA): TGCGCCAGCAGTGAGAGAACTGGACAGCCCTTAAGGAACACTGAAGCTTTCTTT. It specifies CASSERTGQPLRNTEAFF.

The chain is built from TRBV29-1 and TRBJ1-4, with TRBD1 matching 7 bases. V trimming: 5 bases; J trimming: 3 bases; junction bases outside the gene matches: 3. This CDR3 spans 13 amino acids. Germline CDR1 reads SQVTM; CDR2 reads ANQGSEA. CDR3 in amino acids: CSVRDRPNEKLFF. The CDR3 region has the DNA TGCAGCGTTAGGGACAGACCTAATGAAAAACTGTTTTTT.

The CDR3 DNA reads TGTGCCAGCAGTTCCGCGGGACTGAAGGGGGAAAAACTGTTTTTT. It yields the protein CASSSAGLKGEKLFF. The chain carries TRBV28 and TRBJ1-4; D is possibly TRBD1 (5 bases). The germline gives CDR1 MDHEN, CDR2 SYDVKM. CDR3 length equals 15 residues. V was shortened by 4 bases and J by 8 bases, with 17 bases between the two germline ends.

The V call is TRBV19, the J call TRBJ1-2, with D possibly matching TRBD1 (5 bases). The CDR3 consists of 15 residues. Trimming stripped 5 bases from V and 6 bases from J, with 19 bases between. Germline V CDR1 and CDR2: LNHDA, SQIVND (reference sequence). CDR3 protein: CASSFIDRITDGYTF. The CDR3 bases are TGTGCCAGTAGTTTTATAGACAGAATTACTGATGGCTACACCTTC. Full variable domain (remainder filled in from reference TRBV19 and TRBJ1-2): DGGITQSPKYLFRKEGQNVTLSCEQNLNHDAMYWYRQDPGQGLRLIYYSQIVNDFQKGDIAEGYSVSREKKESFPLTVTSAQKNPTAFYLCASSFIDRITDGYTFGSGTRLTVV.

Comments on this clone: One end of the junction fails to match germline, which may point to a read error. The CDR3: CASSETETEYGF. The DNA of the CDR3 is TGTGCCAGCAGTGAAACCGAGACAGAATATGGATTC. V usage is TRBV2 and J usage is TRBJ2-7; D is possibly TRBD1 (5 bases). Germline loops: CDR1 SNHLY, CDR2 FYNNEI. The CDR3 loop spans 12 amino acids. The full variable domain, rest sourced from reference TRBV2 and TRBJ2-7, is EPEVTQTPSHQVTQMGQEVILRCVPISNHLYFYWYRQILGQKVEFLVSFYNNEISEKSEIFDDQFSVERPDGSNFTLKIRSTKLEDSAMYFCASSETETEYGFGPGTRLTVT.

The V and J genes are TRBV2 and TRBJ1-1; TRBD1 might be the D (6 bases). This CDR3 spans 13 amino acids. Trimming removed 5 bases from V and 4 bases from J, with 11 bases in between. Germline loops: CDR1 SNHLY, CDR2 FYNNEI. The CDR3 nucleotides read TGTGCCAGCAGTTCGGGAGGGGGCACTGAAGCTTTCTTT. This gives the protein CASSSGGGTEAFF.